Following are 32 T cell receptor beta chains from one sample sequenced in a study of shared clonotypes between healthy human individuals. Clones were sequenced by immunoSEQ multiplex PCR, and TCRdb holds only the in-frame ones, with some missing. Here the sample spans approximately 240,000 clones, approximately 65% being singletons. Sequenced sample: memory CD4+ T cells sorted from blood. The subset: CD45RA-negative fraction. The receptor source for this set is a man aged 25 to 40 in good health.

This sequence joins TRBV7-3 and TRBJ2-7; a weak D match, TRBD2 (5 bases). The CDR3 contains 14 residues. Germline V CDR1 and CDR2: SGHTA, FQGTGA. Trimming stripped 1 base from V and 3 bases from J, with 10 bases between. The CDR3 DNA sequence: TGTGCCAGCAGCTTAAAGCTGGGGAGCTACGAGCAGTACTTC. The encoded protein is CASSLKLGSYEQYF.

A few counts support this clone. The chain is built from TRBV10-3 and TRBJ2-2, with D perhaps matching TRBD2 (6 bases). This CDR3 is built from 14 residues. The germline V gene encodes CDR1 ENHRY and CDR2 SYGVKD. Between the trimmed V and J ends, which lost 8 bases and 6 bases, there was a span of 16 bases. CDR3 sequence reads: CAIGRRGVPGELFF. CDR3 sequence (DNA): TGTGCCATCGGGAGGAGGGGTGTCCCCGGGGAGCTGTTTTTT.

The gene calls are TRBV6-5 and TRBJ1-2, with a weak D call TRBD1 (5 bases). CDR3 size: 13 residues. Trimming stripped 6 bases from V and 8 bases from J, with 16 bases between. Germline V gene lookup returns CDR1 MNHEY and CDR2 SVGAGI. CDR3 protein: CASSQKPRDGYTF. CDR3 nucleotide sequence: TGTGCCAGCAGCCAGAAACCCAGGGACGGCTACACCTTC.

V is TRBV20-1 and J is TRBJ2-1; D unclear. The CDR3 spans 11 residues. Trimming stripped 7 bases from V and 7 bases from J, with 11 bases between. Looked up from germline, CDR1 is DFQATT and CDR2 is SNEGSKA (reference sequence). The CDR3 coding sequence is TGCAGTGTCCCGTCCCGGAATGAGCAGTTCTTC. This translates into CSVPSRNEQFF.

The chain combines TRBV7-9 with TRBJ2-6; 8 bases line up with TRBD1. Trimming cost V 4 bases and J 2 bases; bases outside gene matches: 1. CDR3 length: 15 amino acids. Germline V CDR1 and CDR2: SEHNR, FQNEAQ (reference sequence). CDR3 loop: CASSSDRAGANVLTF. DNA for the CDR3: TGTGCCAGCAGCTCGGACAGGGCTGGGGCCAACGTCCTGACTTTC.

This clone was observed once. The V and J genes are TRBV10-1 and TRBJ2-1; 9 nucleotides align to TRBD1. The germline V gene has CDR1 WNHNN and CDR2 SYGVQD (reference sequence). V shed 4 bases, J shed 6 bases, and the junction held 4 bases outside the gene matches. The CDR3 is made up of 14 amino acids. This CDR3 reads CASSADRGLNEQFF. The CDR3, as DNA: TGCGCCAGCAGTGCGGACAGGGGTCTCAATGAGCAGTTCTTC.

V and J are TRBV28 and TRBJ1-2; perhaps TRBD1 as D (5 bases). Germline V gene data show CDR1 as MDHEN and CDR2 as SYDVKM. V lost 6 bases, J lost 7 bases, and 15 bases lay in between. The CDR3 runs 13 residues. CDR3 amino acids: CASSSLRGGGYTF. The CDR3 nucleotides are TGTGCCAGCAGCTCTCTCCGGGGGGGTGGCTACACCTTC.

This clone appeared a few times. The rearrangement joins TRBV2 to TRBJ2-1, with D tentatively TRBD2 (6 bases). The CDR3 covers 14 residues. V was pared by 4 bases and J by 4 bases, with 11 bases between. CDR1 is SNHLY and CDR2 is FYNNEI in the germline V gene. The CDR3 region is CASSVSSVYNEQFF. The CDR3 nucleotides read TGTGCCAGCAGTGTATCTAGCGTGTACAATGAGCAGTTCTTC.

This clone was detected only a few times. The chain has TRBV6-5 and TRBJ2-2; possibly TRBD2 for D (5 bases). The CDR3 is 13 amino acids. Germline V lookup: CDR1 MNHEY, CDR2 SVGAGI. V was clipped by 6 bases and J by 5 bases, with 10 bases between them. The CDR3 reads CASSWRTTGELFF. DNA of the CDR3: TGTGCCAGCAGCTGGAGGACTACCGGGGAGCTGTTTTTT.

The chain couples TRBV2 to TRBJ2-5, with 8 bases matching TRBD1. J was trimmed by 2 bases and V by 7 bases; bases with no gene match: 6. The CDR3 extends over 14 amino acids. From germline, CDR1 is SNHLY and CDR2 FYNNEI. CDR3 in amino acids: CASTLQGGQETQYF. The CDR3 DNA is TGTGCCAGCACCCTACAGGGGGGACAAGAGACCCAGTACTTC.

This clone was observed a few times. The V gene is TRBV29-1, the J gene TRBJ2-2, with TRBD1 matching over 9 bases. Looked up from germline, CDR1 is SQVTM and CDR2 is ANQGSEA. The length of the CDR3 is 14 residues. V was clipped by 5 bases and J by 7 bases; unmatched bases: 8. The CDR3 sequence: CSVSRQGGYGELFF. The CDR3 DNA reads as TGCAGCGTTAGCCGACAGGGGGGATACGGGGAGCTGTTTTTT.

J is TRBJ2-5 and V is TRBV2; the match to TRBD1 covers 7 bases. Germline V gene sequence: CDR1 SNHLY, CDR2 FYNNEI. The CDR3 sequence is 13 residues long. V was clipped by 10 bases and J by 4 bases; unmatched bases: 9. The CDR3, as DNA: TGTGCCACTAGGGAAGGGGGCGGAGAGACCCAGTACTTC. It is translated as CATREGGGETQYF.

This clone was counted ten times or more. The chain is built from TRBV7-8 and TRBJ1-2; maybe TRBD1 (6 bases). Germline values: CDR1 SGHVS, CDR2 FQNEAQ. The V end was cut by 3 bases, the J end by 8 bases, with 13 bases between. This CDR3 is 13 amino acids long. This CDR3 reads CASSFDRFQGYTF. In DNA form, the CDR3 reads TGTGCCAGCAGCTTCGACAGGTTTCAGGGCTACACCTTC.

The rearrangement links TRBV5-5 to TRBJ1-1, with D unresolved. CDR1 is SGHKS, CDR2 YYEKEE, per germline (reference sequence). V dropped 3 bases and J dropped 6 bases, with 12 bases sitting between them. The CDR3 extends over 13 amino acids. The DNA of the CDR3 is TGTGCCAGCAGCTACACAGAGGTTTCTGAAGCTTTCTTT. It is translated as CASSYTEVSEAFF.

This chain connects TRBV5-1 to TRBJ1-1; D is unclear. Trimming pared 3 bases from V and 3 bases from J, leaving 9 bases between. This CDR3 is 13 amino acids long. The germline V gene encodes CDR1 SGHRS and CDR2 YFSETQ. CDR3 DNA sequence: TGCGCCAGCAGCTCCTACGGGGACACTGAAGCTTTCTTT. Its translation is CASSSYGDTEAFF. Variable domain in full (rest from reference TRBV5-1 and TRBJ1-1): KAGVTQTPRYLIKTRGQQVTLSCSPISGHRSVSWYQQTPGQGLQFLFEYFSETQRNKGNFPGRFSGRQFSNSRSEMNVSTLELGDSALYLCASSSYGDTEAFFGQGTRLTVV.

The chain has TRBV10-3 and TRBJ2-5, with D perhaps TRBD1 (6 bases). V lost 7 bases to trimming and J lost 2 bases, with 14 bases between them. The CDR3 runs to 14 residues. Germline V gene lookup returns CDR1 ENHRY and CDR2 SYGVKD. The chain's CDR3 is CAITPGAEQETQYF. CDR3 in DNA: TGTGCCATCACCCCAGGGGCAGAGCAAGAGACCCAGTACTTC.

V usage is TRBV29-1 and J usage is TRBJ2-1, with TRBD2 matching over 8 bases. The germline V gene encodes CDR1 SQVTM and CDR2 ANQGSEA. V dropped 4 bases and J dropped 4; count of bases not matched to a gene: 9. CDR3 length: 15 residues. The CDR3 spells CSVVIWGLDYNEQFF. For the CDR3, the DNA is TGCAGCGTTGTTATTTGGGGACTAGATTACAATGAGCAGTTCTTC.

The chain uses TRBV14 and TRBJ2-7, with a weak D call TRBD2 (7 bases). V was trimmed by 0 bases and J by 4 bases, leaving 19 bases between them. Germline V gene data show CDR1 as SGHDN and CDR2 as FVKESK. This CDR3 is built from 17 residues. The CDR3 DNA reads TGTGCCAGCAGCCAAGATCGGGCGGGGGCGATTAAGTACGAGCAGTACTTC. It yields the protein CASSQDRAGAIKYEQYF.

The rearrangement uses TRBV5-6 and TRBJ2-2; D is possibly TRBD1 (6 bases). The V gene lost 4 bases and the J gene lost 7 bases, with 20 bases spanning the gap. The CDR3 length is 16 residues. Germline assignment: CDR1 SGHDT and CDR2 YYEEEE. CDR3 region: CASSTDRRWVGGELFF. In DNA, the CDR3 is TGTGCCAGCAGCACTGACAGGAGGTGGGTCGGCGGGGAGCTGTTTTTT.

The rearrangement joins TRBV6-1 to TRBJ1-3, with TRBD1 as a possible D gene (6 bases). Germline V gene lookup returns CDR1 MNHNS and CDR2 SASEGT. This CDR3 is 16 amino acids long. V lost 2 bases to trimming and J lost 8 bases, with 19 bases between them. The CDR3 here is CASSERFGQIPDTIYF. DNA for the CDR3: TGTGCCAGCAGTGAACGTTTTGGACAGATCCCGGACACCATATATTTT.

V gene TRBV27 combines with J gene TRBJ2-3; the D is unclear. The CDR3 has 13 residues. Germline-derived CDR1 and CDR2 are MNHEY and SMNVEV (reference sequence). Trimming shortened V by 2 bases and J by 6 bases, and 9 bases separated the two germline ends. CDR3 region: CASSLLPPDTQYF. Here the CDR3 DNA reads TGTGCCAGCAGTTTACTACCACCCGATACGCAGTATTTT.

The V call is TRBV7-9, the J call TRBJ1-1; D gene unclear. Trimming left V 1 base short and J 8 bases short, with 8 bases between. The CDR3 totals 12 residues. Germline V lookup: CDR1 SEHNR, CDR2 FQNEAQ (reference sequence). CDR3 residues: CASSLGLREAFF. For the CDR3, the DNA is TGTGCCAGCAGCTTAGGCCTTAGGGAAGCTTTCTTT.

V usage is TRBV6-1 and J usage is TRBJ2-7; TRBD2 matches 8 bases. Trimming at V came to 7 bases and at J to 3 bases, leaving 8 bases not matched to a gene. The CDR3 runs to 14 residues. Germline assignment: CDR1 MNHNS and CDR2 SASEGT. CDR3 sequence reads: CASILGTSGYEQYF. Written as DNA, the CDR3 is TGTGCCAGCATATTAGGGACTAGTGGCTACGAGCAGTACTTC.

A remark on this clone: One base away lies a much larger clone, so this may be a sequencing read error. The sample carries other DNA sequences with the same CDR3. This chain joins TRBV5-1 and TRBJ1-1, with 7 bases aligning to TRBD1. The CDR3 is 16 residues long. Germline CDR1 and CDR2: SGHRS and YFSETQ. CDR3: CASSLVLTGYGTEAFF. For the CDR3, the DNA is TGCGCCAGCAGCTTGGTCTTGACAGGGTACGGCACTGAAGCCTTCTTT. The variable domain in full, completed from reference TRBV5-1 and TRBJ1-1, reads KAGVTQTPRYLIKTRGQQVTLSCSPISGHRSVSWYQQTPGQGLQFLFEYFSETQRNKGNFPGRFSGRQFSNSRSEMNVSTLELGDSALYLCASSLVLTGYGTEAFFGQGTRLTVV.

The chain links TRBV5-1 to TRBJ1-3; no reliable D call. V was trimmed by 0 bases and J by 0 bases, leaving 10 bases between them. The V gene's germline CDR1 is SGHRS and CDR2 YFSETQ. The CDR3 totals 16 residues. CDR3 nucleotide sequence: TGCGCCAGCAGCTTGGTTATGGGAAGCTCTGGAAACACCATATATTTT. It codes for CASSLVMGSSGNTIYF.

Only a few counts were recorded for this clone. This rearrangement joins TRBV5-1 to TRBJ2-3; no clear D gene. The germline V gene encodes CDR1 SGHRS and CDR2 YFSETQ. Trimming left V 4 bases short and J 0 bases short, with 12 bases between. The CDR3 covers 15 residues. The CDR3 protein is CASSPQFDSTDTQYF. CDR3 DNA sequence: TGCGCCAGCAGCCCCCAGTTCGATAGCACAGATACGCAGTATTTT.

The V gene is TRBV5-8, the J gene TRBJ2-5, with D unclear. The CDR3 covers 15 residues. Germline V gene sequence: CDR1 SGHTS, CDR2 YDEGEE. Trimming removed 4 bases from V and 5 bases from J, with 18 bases in between. The CDR3 spells CASSDGSVRRETQYF. CDR3 sequence (DNA): TGTGCCAGCAGCGACGGCTCCGTCCGGCGGGAGACCCAGTACTTC. Full variable domain (outside the CDR3, taken from reference TRBV5-8 and TRBJ2-5): EAGVTQSPTHLIKTRGQQATLRCSPISGHTSVYWYQQALGLGLQFLLWYDEGEERNRGNFPPRFSGRQFPNYSSELNVNALELEDSALYLCASSDGSVRRETQYFGPGTRLLVL.

The J gene is TRBJ1-1, the V gene TRBV7-2; a possible D gene is TRBD1 (5 bases). This CDR3 region has 14 residues. Germline-derived CDR1 and CDR2 are SGHTA and FQGNSA. Trimming took 5 bases from V and 3 from J, leaving 13 bases between them. The CDR3 is CASSRDVTDTEAFF. The CDR3 coding sequence is TGTGCCAGCAGCCGGGACGTTACCGACACTGAAGCTTTCTTT.

The V and J genes are TRBV5-1 and TRBJ2-7; D not resolved. CDR1 is SGHRS, CDR2 YFSETQ, per germline. V dropped 1 base and J dropped 2 bases, with 10 bases sitting between them. This CDR3 has 14 residues. The CDR3 is CASSLSEPAYEQYF. The CDR3 DNA sequence: TGCGCCAGCAGCTTGTCGGAACCGGCCTACGAGCAGTACTTC.

The CDR3 DNA reads TGTGCCAGCAGCTGGGGACTAGCGGGAGGCGAGCAGTACTTC. Translating gives CASSWGLAGGEQYF. The V gene is TRBV7-9, the J gene TRBJ2-7; 15 nucleotides agree with TRBD2. The germline CDR1 and CDR2 sequences are SEHNR and FQNEAQ (reference sequence). This CDR3 is 14 amino acids long. The ends lost 4 bases at V and 6 bases at J; junction bases unmatched: 1.

This clone was seen a few times. The V and J genes are TRBV20-1 and TRBJ1-5; D is undetermined. There are 11 residues in the CDR3. From germline, CDR1 is DFQATT and CDR2 SNEGSKA (reference sequence). Deletions cut 0 bases from V and 7 bases from J, with 4 bases between. The chain's CDR3 is CSAREGQPQHF. The CDR3 DNA sequence: TGCAGTGCTAGAGAAGGGCAGCCCCAGCATTTT.

This clone occurred a few times. This rearrangement joins TRBV25-1 to TRBJ1-3, with a weak D call TRBD1 (6 bases). Between the trimmed V and J ends, which lost 3 bases and 11 bases, there was a span of 14 bases. This CDR3 contains 13 residues. CDR1 MGHDK and CDR2 SYGVNS come from the germline V gene. This CDR3 is CASSDSRQVPIYF. The CDR3, as DNA: TGTGCCAGCAGTGATTCGCGACAGGTCCCCATATATTTT.